These T cell receptor beta chains were read from a single sample in a study of regulatory T cells in long-lasting Graves disease. TCRdb recomputed calls from the multiplex PCR reads with MiXCR, one row per CDR3 protein. The table includes about 210,000 distinct CDR3 sequences, roughly 19% detected once. A further study also used this sample, focusing on T cells in Graves' hyperthyroidism and ophthalmopathy.

The input for sequencing was peripheral blood mononuclear cells (PBMCs), taken at new diagnosis, from a patient treated with antithyroid drugs. The receptor set was obtained from a woman in her 30s with Graves disease. CDR3s include the opening cysteine and the closing phenylalanine or tryptophan. D genes are given only for firm matches. Clone size is not always given. Where it is, it says once, few, many or a class for expanded clones.

clone size	V gene	J gene	D gene	CDR3 DNA	CDR3 protein
NA	TRBV5-4	TRBJ1-2	TRBD1	TGTGCCAGCAGCTTGCAACAGGGGGCACCTTTGAGCTACACCTTC	CASSLQQGAPLSYTF
many	TRBV7-9	TRBJ1-2	NA	TGTGCCAGCAGCCCAGACAGTCTGGGAGGCTACACCTTC	CASSPDSLGGYTF
many	TRBV6-1	TRBJ1-4	NA	TGTGCCAGCAGGGTCGGACGGATTAATGAAAAACTGTTTTTT	CASRVGRINEKLFF
many	TRBV7-9	TRBJ1-2	NA	TGTGCCAGCAGCAAGAGCCGGACCTATGGCTACACCTTC	CASSKSRTYGYTF
many	TRBV10-3	TRBJ2-1	TRBD1	TGTGCCATCAGTCAGACAGGGGCTGACAATGAGCAGTTCTTC	CAISQTGADNEQFF
few	TRBV19	TRBJ2-3	TRBD2	TGTGCCAGTCAACTACCCTCCGGCGGGGGTGCGCAGTATTTT	CASQLPSGGGAQYF
NA	TRBV15	TRBJ1-4	NA	TGTGCCACCAGCAGTCGCGGACAGCTCAATGAAAAACTGTTTTTT	CATSSRGQLNEKLFF
many	TRBV18	TRBJ2-3	NA	TGTGCCAGCTCTCGGGAACTAATCAGCACAGATACGCAGTATTTT	CASSRELISTDTQYF
many	TRBV29-1	TRBJ2-1	TRBD2	TGCAGCGTTGAAGCCCGACTAGCGGGGGGGGCGGATGAGCAGTTCTTC	CSVEARLAGGADEQFF
many	TRBV2	TRBJ2-4	NA	TGTGCCAGCAGAAGTTCCATAGCCAAAAACATTCAGTACTTC	CASRSSIAKNIQYF
many	TRBV6-2/TRBV6-3	TRBJ2-2	NA	TGTGCCAGCAGTGTATATCAGGTTAAGACCGGGGAGCTGTTTTTT	CASSVYQVKTGELFF
NA	TRBV5-1	TRBJ2-2	TRBD1	TGCGCCAGCAGCTTGGAGGGGGCGGGCACCGGGGAGCTGTTTTTT	CASSLEGAGTGELFF
many	TRBV5-6	TRBJ2-1	NA	TGTGCCAGCAGCTCTTCACCCGGGACCCACAATGAGCAGTTCTTC	CASSSSPGTHNEQFF
many	TRBV12-3/TRBV12-4	TRBJ1-4	NA	TGTGCCAGCAGGCAAGGGCCACGGGAAAAACTGTTTTTT	CASRQGPREKLFF
NA	TRBV7-3	TRBJ1-2	TRBD1	TGTGCCAGCAGCTTAACTCCCGGGACAGGGGTCTATGGCTACACCTTC	CASSLTPGTGVYGYTF
many	TRBV10-3	TRBJ2-3	TRBD1	TGTGCCATGGGGGGACAGGGCACAGATACGCAGTATTTT	CAMGGQGTDTQYF
many	TRBV6-2/TRBV6-3	TRBJ1-3	NA	TGTGCCAGCAGTTCCCTCGCTGGAAACACCATATATTTT	CASSSLAGNTIYF
NA	TRBV28	TRBJ1-2	TRBD1	TGTGCCAGCAACGTAGTCAGGGGGACAGGGTACGCTGGCTATGGCTACACCTTC	CASNVVRGTGYAGYGYTF
many	TRBV3-1	TRBJ1-1	TRBD1	TGTGCCAGCAGCCGACAGGGTGGTAAAGCTTTCTTT	CASSRQGGKAFF
many	TRBV6-5	TRBJ1-1	TRBD1	TGTGCCAGCAGTTGGACCGGACAGGGGAACACTGAAGCTTTCTTT	CASSWTGQGNTEAFF
few	TRBV5-6	TRBJ2-7	NA	TGTGCCAGCAGCCGCTTCCTAGTCGCATACTACGAGCAGTACTTC	CASSRFLVAYYEQYF
NA	TRBV27	TRBJ1-5	NA	TGTGCCACCGCGTGGTCGACGGGCGGCAATCAGCCCCAGCATTTT	CATAWSTGGNQPQHF
NA	TRBV10-1	TRBJ2-3	TRBD2	TGCGCCAGCAGTGGGGGACTAGCGGGAGCAGATACGCAGTATTTT	CASSGGLAGADTQYF
many	TRBV6-1	TRBJ2-3	NA	TGTGCCAGCAGTCGCCGCCCAGGACTAACAGATACGCAGTATTTT	CASSRRPGLTDTQYF
many	TRBV12-3/TRBV12-4	TRBJ2-3	NA	TGTGCCAGCAGTTTACAGCTTCACACAGATACGCAGTATTTT	CASSLQLHTDTQYF
many	TRBV5-1	TRBJ2-7	TRBD2	TGCGCCAGCAGCCCGGGGGGGGCAAACTACGAGCAGTACTTC	CASSPGGANYEQYF
many	TRBV29-1	TRBJ2-3	TRBD1	TGCAGCGTTGAGCGTTTCGAGACAGGGCGCACAGATACGCAGTATTTT	CSVERFETGRTDTQYF